Presented here are 21 T cell receptor beta chains from one specimen sequenced in a study of cytomegalovirus exposure and HLA in healthy donors. The study ran its PCR with 60 Vbeta and 13 Jbeta primers. Here immunoSEQ multiplex PCR was the method, and the copy in TCRdb shows in-frame clones only, minus some. This table holds tens of thousands of clones, about four fifths found once. The material sequenced was PBMCs. These receptors were collected from a man between 50 and 59 years old in good health and CMV-seropositive.

The chain recombines TRBV5-1 with TRBJ2-5; 11 nucleotides match TRBD2. Germline V gene sequence: CDR1 SGHRS, CDR2 YFSETQ. The CDR3 spans 16 residues. Germline trimming cut 2 bases from V and 4 bases from J; bases unmatched to any gene: 7. CDR3: CASSFEGSGRGETQYF. In nucleotides, the CDR3 is TGCGCCAGCAGCTTTGAAGGTAGCGGGAGGGGAGAGACCCAGTACTTC.

This clone appeared a few times. The rearrangement joins TRBV9 to TRBJ1-1, with 12 bases lining up with TRBD1. V lost 4 bases and J lost 3; bases outside the gene matches: 4. The V gene's germline CDR1 is SGDLS and CDR2 YYNGEE. The CDR3 is 15 amino acids. The DNA of the CDR3 is TGTGCCAGCAGCCCGGGGACAGGGGGCCACACTGAAGCTTTCTTT. It yields the protein CASSPGTGGHTEAFF.

This clone was found a few times. The chain employs TRBV13 and TRBJ2-1; 12 bases align to TRBD2. This CDR3 spans 19 amino acids. V lost 5 bases, J lost 10 bases, and 21 bases stayed unmatched. Looked up from germline, CDR1 is PRHDT and CDR2 is FYEKMQ (reference sequence). CDR3 nucleotides: TGTGCCAGCAGCCGGGCCCATCGAAGACTAGCGGGAGTTGAACACGAGCAGTTCTTC. Its translation: CASSRAHRRLAGVEHEQFF.

This chain joins TRBV2 and TRBJ2-2; D is perhaps TRBD2 (6 bases). Per germline, CDR1 SNHLY and CDR2 FYNNEI. The CDR3 length is 15 residues. The V end lost 5 bases, the J end lost 6 bases, and 16 bases lay between the germline ends. The CDR3 DNA reads TGTGCCAGCAGTAGCGCCTGGCCTAGCGCCGGGGAGCTGTTTTTT. Translation gives CASSSAWPSAGELFF.

In its sample, this clone was seen once. The rearrangement uses TRBV15 and TRBJ2-3; possibly TRBD1 for D (5 bases). CDR1 and CDR2 from the germline V gene are LNHNV and YYDKDF (reference sequence). V was shortened by 0 bases and J by 11 bases, with 12 bases between the two germline ends. This CDR3 region has 13 residues. For the CDR3, the DNA is TGTGCCACCAGCAGAGACCAATGGGGCGGGCAGTATTTT. It specifies CATSRDQWGGQYF.

The chain has TRBV30 and TRBJ2-5; 7 bases map to TRBD1. Gene TRBJ2-7 matches the end of the DNA better, so the J call may be wrong. In germline, CDR1 is GTSNPN, CDR2 SVGIG (reference sequence). This CDR3 is built from 13 residues. The CDR3 protein is CAWSRDSSYEQYF. CDR3 bases: TGTGCCTGGAGCCGGGACAGTTCCTACGAGCAGTACTTC.

This clone is a singleton in its sample. V gene TRBV28 combines with J gene TRBJ2-2; tentatively, D is TRBD2 (5 bases). Trimming took 6 bases from V and 4 from J, leaving 9 bases between them. This CDR3 is 13 amino acids long. Germline V gives CDR1 MDHEN, CDR2 SYDVKM. Written as DNA, the CDR3 is TGTGCCAGCAGGGTGGCGGGCACCGGGGAGCTGTTTTTT. As protein: CASRVAGTGELFF.

CDR3 nucleotide sequence: TGCGCCAGCAACTTACAGGGGGCGGAATTCGATGAGCAGTTCTTC. Amino acids: CASNLQGAEFDEQFF. The J gene is TRBJ2-1, the V gene TRBV5-1, with 9 positions matching TRBD1. The V segment lost 6 bases and the J segment 8 bases; nucleotides outside the gene matches: 12. This CDR3 is 15 amino acids long. The germline gives CDR1 SGHRS, CDR2 YFSETQ.

This sequence joins TRBV5-1 and TRBJ2-4; 8 positions match TRBD2. Per the germline V gene, CDR1 is SGHRS and CDR2 is YFSETQ. The CDR3 spans 16 residues. The V and J ends lost 0 bases and 1 base, in that order; junction bases with no gene match: 3. The CDR3, as DNA: TGCGCCAGCAGCTTGGACGGGGGGGCGGCCAAAAACATTCAGTACTTC. Amino acid sequence: CASSLDGGAAKNIQYF.

The chain has TRBV5-1 and TRBJ1-1, with 7 positions matching TRBD1. The CDR3 has 14 amino acids. Per the germline V gene, CDR1 is SGHRS and CDR2 is YFSETQ. Unmatched junction bases numbered 7, after V lost 3 bases and J lost 5 bases. This CDR3 is CASSSTGRRTEAFF. The DNA of the CDR3 is TGCGCCAGCAGCTCGACAGGGAGGAGGACTGAAGCTTTCTTT. Full variable domain (outside the CDR3, taken from reference TRBV5-1 and TRBJ1-1): KAGVTQTPRYLIKTRGQQVTLSCSPISGHRSVSWYQQTPGQGLQFLFEYFSETQRNKGNFPGRFSGRQFSNSRSEMNVSTLELGDSALYLCASSSTGRRTEAFFGQGTRLTVV.

This clone showed up just once. The V gene is TRBV5-5, the J gene TRBJ2-7; 10 bases agree with TRBD1. The CDR3 spans 15 residues. CDR1 and CDR2 from the germline V gene are SGHKS and YYEKEE (reference sequence). The V and J ends lost 0 bases and 7 bases, in that order; junction bases with no gene match: 7. As DNA, the CDR3 is TGTGCCAGCAGCTTGGACGGACAGGGGGTAGGGGAGCAGTACTTC. Encoded protein: CASSLDGQGVGEQYF.

This chain joins TRBV6-1 and TRBJ2-3; 7 nucleotides line up with TRBD2. The CDR3 loop spans 16 amino acids. The germline V gene has CDR1 MNHNS and CDR2 SASEGT. V gave up 4 bases and J gave up 8 bases; unmatched junction bases: 15. The CDR3 nucleotides read TGTGCCAGCAGTGCCTTGAGCGGGGCCGGGACGGGTACGCAGTATTTT. Its translation: CASSALSGAGTGTQYF.

The chain links TRBV9 to TRBJ2-7, with D perhaps matching TRBD1 (6 bases). Germline loops: CDR1 SGDLS, CDR2 YYNGEE. This CDR3 spans 15 amino acids. Trimming took 4 bases from V and 2 from J, leaving 16 bases between them. The CDR3 spells CASSSGQYITYEQYF. In DNA, the CDR3 is TGTGCCAGCAGCTCAGGACAGTACATAACCTACGAGCAGTACTTC. Filled out from reference TRBV9 and TRBJ2-7, the complete variable domain reads DSGVTQTPKHLITATGQRVTLRCSPRSGDLSVYWYQQSLDQGLQFLIQYYNGEERAKGNILERFSAQQFPDLHSELNLSSLELGDSALYFCASSSGQYITYEQYFGPGTRLTVT.

This clone was detected a few times. The DNA for the CDR3 is TGCGCCAGCAGCCCTCTTACAGGCTTCTCTGGGGCCAACGTCCTGACTTTC. The encoded protein is CASSPLTGFSGANVLTF. The chain recombines TRBV5-1 with TRBJ2-6, with D perhaps TRBD1 (5 bases). The CDR3 sequence is 17 residues long. Germline V gene sequence: CDR1 SGHRS, CDR2 YFSETQ. Trimming pared 4 bases from V and 0 bases from J, leaving 14 bases between.

The J gene is TRBJ1-2, the V gene TRBV5-6; D gene ambiguous. The CDR3 length is 15 residues. Germline-derived CDR1 and CDR2 are SGHDT and YYEEEE. V lost 4 bases to trimming and J lost 1 base, with 14 bases between them. The CDR3: CASSVFNSYNYGYTF. In DNA, the CDR3 is TGTGCCAGCAGCGTTTTTAACAGCTATAACTATGGCTACACCTTC.

V is TRBV30 and J is TRBJ2-7; TRBD2 matches at 10 bases. CDR1 is GTSNPN and CDR2 is SVGIG in the germline V gene (reference sequence). J lost 5 bases, V lost 2 bases, and 6 bases had no gene match. The CDR3 covers 14 residues. This CDR3 is CAWSLGLAVHEQYF. The DNA of the CDR3 is TGTGCCTGGAGTTTAGGACTAGCGGTCCACGAGCAGTACTTC.

This clone has a handful of counts. The rearrangement links TRBV12-5 to TRBJ2-1; a weak D match, TRBD2 (6 bases). The CDR3 is 15 amino acids. Germline V gene data show CDR1 as LGHNT and CDR2 as FRNRAP. V was trimmed by 0 bases and J by 6 bases, leaving 12 bases between them. CDR3 nucleotide sequence: TGTGCTAGTGGTTTGGTACCGGAGGGGTTCAATGAGCAGTTCTTC. Translation gives CASGLVPEGFNEQFF.

Only a few counts were recorded for this clone. The rearrangement links TRBV4-1 to TRBJ1-2; TRBD1 agrees at 7 bases. V lost 4 bases, J lost 2 bases, and 7 bases stayed unmatched. The germline V gene has CDR1 MGHRA and CDR2 YSYEKL. The CDR3 sequence is 15 residues long. As DNA, the CDR3 is TGCGCCAGCAGCCCCGGGACAGAGCGGAACTATGGCTACACCTTC. Translation gives CASSPGTERNYGYTF.

J is TRBJ2-7 and V is TRBV10-3; 9 bases align to TRBD1. The CDR3 is made up of 13 amino acids. V lost 7 bases to trimming and J lost 5 bases; unmatched junction nucleotides: 6. Germline V gene data show CDR1 as ENHRY and CDR2 as SYGVKD. The CDR3 is CAINPGQGDEQYF. The DNA of the CDR3 is TGTGCCATCAACCCGGGACAGGGAGACGAGCAGTACTTC.

The chain combines TRBV19 with TRBJ1-2; TRBD1 matches at 7 bases. CDR1 is LNHDA and CDR2 is SQIVND in the germline V gene (reference sequence). The CDR3 has 13 residues. Germline trimming cut 6 bases from V and 6 bases from J; bases unmatched to any gene: 7. This CDR3 is CASRFDRENGYTF. The CDR3 nucleotides are TGTGCCAGTAGATTCGACAGGGAGAATGGCTACACCTTC.

The rearrangement uses TRBV27 and TRBJ1-2, with D maybe TRBD1 (6 bases). CDR3 size: 13 residues. Germline V CDR1 and CDR2: MNHEY, SMNVEV (reference sequence). Trimming removed 8 bases at V and 4 bases at J, with 14 bases between. CDR3 in amino acids: CASSTGYGYGYTF. In DNA, the CDR3 is TGTGCCAGCTCTACAGGGTACGGCTATGGCTACACCTTC.